This entry lists 8 T cell receptor beta chains sequenced from one sample in a study of T cell changes during pregnancy in multiple sclerosis. Profiled with immunoSEQ multiplex PCR; TCRdb holds only in-frame clones, not every one. The table lists approximately 70,000 clones, 92% of them singletons, with 1.3% in the top ten. The sample consisted of peripheral blood, taken in the second trimester of pregnancy. The receptor set was obtained from a female donor in good health, enrolled as a control in a pregnancy study.

This rearrangement joins TRBV6-5 to TRBJ1-2, with a possible D match to TRBD1 (5 bases). The germline V gene encodes CDR1 MNHEY and CDR2 SVGAGI. This CDR3 has 13 amino acids. Trimming took 2 bases from V and 4 from J, leaving 8 bases between them. CDR3 in amino acids: CASSYGRVYGYTF. DNA of the CDR3: TGTGCCAGCAGTTACGGCAGGGTCTATGGCTACACCTTC.

In regard to this clone: Other DNA variants within this sample encode the same CDR3. The chain employs TRBV6-4 and TRBJ1-2; D unresolved. There are 16 residues in the CDR3. Germline CDR1 and CDR2: MRHNA and SNTAGT. Deletions cut 0 bases from V and 5 bases from J, with 16 bases between. The CDR3 protein is CASSDSSEASNYGYTF. Here the CDR3 DNA reads TGTGCCAGCAGTGACTCGAGTGAGGCAAGCAATTATGGCTACACCTTC.

V gene TRBV15 combines with J gene TRBJ2-7; weak D call: TRBD1 (6 bases). Germline CDR1 is LNHNV and CDR2 is YYDKDF (reference sequence). V lost 1 base and J 3 bases, leaving 7 bases between the germline ends. CDR3 length equals 13 residues. The CDR3 coding sequence is TGTGCCACCAGCAGAGGCAGGGGCTACGAGCAGTACTTC. Translated: CATSRGRGYEQYF. The full variable domain, its missing parts supplied by reference TRBV15 and TRBJ2-7, is DAMVIQNPRYQVTQFGKPVTLSCSQTLNHNVMYWYQQKSSQAPKLLFHYYDKDFNNEADTPDNFQSRRPNTSFCFLDIRSPGLGDTAMYLCATSRGRGYEQYFGPGTRLTVT.

The V call is TRBV15, the J call TRBJ2-7; TRBD1 agrees at 7 bases. V was pared by 5 bases and J by 2 bases, with 6 bases of the junction left unmatched. Germline loops: CDR1 LNHNV, CDR2 YYDKDF (reference sequence). This CDR3 is 14 amino acids long. DNA of the CDR3: TGTGCCACCAGCTCGGACAGGAAAACCTACGAGCAGTACTTC. It encodes CATSSDRKTYEQYF.

J is TRBJ1-1 and V is TRBV5-6; D may be TRBD1 (5 bases). The CDR3 is 13 residues long. V was shortened by 8 bases and J by 1 base, with 12 bases between the two germline ends. From germline, CDR1 is SGHDT and CDR2 YYEEEE. In DNA form, the CDR3 reads TGTGCCAGTACAGGCCAGAAGAACACTGAAGCTTTCTTT. Its translation: CASTGQKNTEAFF.

This chain connects TRBV4-1 to TRBJ1-2; a weak D match, TRBD1 (5 bases). Germline V gives CDR1 MGHRA, CDR2 YSYEKL. The CDR3 length is 14 residues. The ends were cut back, 4 bases at V and 4 bases at J, with 13 bases in the middle. The CDR3 region is CASSRPGIVYGYTF. The CDR3 DNA follows: TGCGCCAGCAGCCGCCCAGGGATTGTCTATGGCTACACCTTC.

The chain links TRBV6-6 to TRBJ2-1; 7 positions agree with TRBD2. With 8 bases clipped from V and 3 bases from J, the junction kept 10 bases outside the gene matches. This CDR3 has 15 residues. Germline CDR1 MNHNY, CDR2 SVGAGI (reference sequence). Here the CDR3 DNA reads TGTGCCAGCCCTATCTCCCAGCGGGACTACAATGAGCAGTTCTTC. This translates into CASPISQRDYNEQFF.

This chain connects TRBV7-9 to TRBJ1-5, with unresolved D. Per the germline V gene, CDR1 is SEHNR and CDR2 is FQNEAQ (reference sequence). Trimming cost V 2 bases and J 0 bases, with 11 bases left between them. CDR3 length: 16 residues. The CDR3 loop reads CASSLYDIHSNQPQHF. CDR3 nucleotide sequence: TGTGCCAGCAGCTTATATGACATCCATAGCAATCAGCCCCAGCATTTT.